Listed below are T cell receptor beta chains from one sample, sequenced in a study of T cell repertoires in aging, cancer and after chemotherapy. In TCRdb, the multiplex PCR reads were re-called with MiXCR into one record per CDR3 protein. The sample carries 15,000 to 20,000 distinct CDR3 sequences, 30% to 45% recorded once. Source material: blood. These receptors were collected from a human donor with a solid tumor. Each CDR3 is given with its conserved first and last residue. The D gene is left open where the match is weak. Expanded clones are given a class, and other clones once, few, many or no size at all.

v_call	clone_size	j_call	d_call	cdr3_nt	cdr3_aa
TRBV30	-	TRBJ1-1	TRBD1	TGTGCCTGGAGTGACAGGGGGCGTTTTAACACTGAAGCTTTCTTT	CAWSDRGRFNTEAFF
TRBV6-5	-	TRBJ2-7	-	TGTGCCAGCAGACGCCACGACAGGTCGAGCTCCTACGAGCAGTACTTC	CASRRHDRSSSYEQYF
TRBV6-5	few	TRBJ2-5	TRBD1	TGTGCCAGCAGTAGGACAGGGGTGCCCCGGACCCAGTACTTC	CASSRTGVPRTQYF
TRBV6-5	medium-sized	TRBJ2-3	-	TGTGCCAGCAGTTACTGGGGAACTAGCACAGATACGCAGTATTTT	CASSYWGTSTDTQYF
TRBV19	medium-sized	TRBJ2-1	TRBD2	TGTGCCAGTAGTATAGTGGCGGGAGACACCAATGAGCAGTTCTTC	CASSIVAGDTNEQFF
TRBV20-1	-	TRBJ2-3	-	TGCAGTGCTCCTCATGCAGGCCCAGATACGCAGTATTTT	CSAPHAGPDTQYF
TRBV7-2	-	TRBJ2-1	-	TGTGCCAGCAGCCCGTGGAGGACTAACCCTCACAATGAGCAGTTCTTC	CASSPWRTNPHNEQFF
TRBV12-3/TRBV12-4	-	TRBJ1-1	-	TGTGCCAGCAGTTTATACATTGGGCCGGGGCCGAACACTGAAGCTTTCTTT	CASSLYIGPGPNTEAFF
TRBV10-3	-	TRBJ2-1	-	TGTGCCATCAGTGAGTCGGCTCAGGGCGGCGTCAATGAGCAGTTCTTC	CAISESAQGGVNEQFF
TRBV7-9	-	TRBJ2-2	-	TGTGCCATGACCTTTGGGTCCGGGGAGCTGTTTTTT	CAMTFGSGELFF
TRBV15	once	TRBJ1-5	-	TGTGCCACCAGCCCCTTTTCGTGGGGCAGCAATCAGCCCCAGCATTTT	CATSPFSWGSNQPQHF
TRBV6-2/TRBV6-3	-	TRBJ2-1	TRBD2	TGTGCCAGCAGCCGACCGGGACTAGCGGTTCGCAATGAGCAGTTCTTC	CASSRPGLAVRNEQFF
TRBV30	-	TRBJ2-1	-	TGTGCCTGGAGTGACAGTCGAAAGTACAATGAGCAGTTCTTC	CAWSDSRKYNEQFF
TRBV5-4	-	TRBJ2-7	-	TGTGCCAGCAGCTTGGAAGGGGGGCGCGAGCAGTACTTC	CASSLEGGREQYF
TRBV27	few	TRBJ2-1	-	TGTGCCAGCAGTTTTTGGGGAGATGAGCAGTTCTTC	CASSFWGDEQFF
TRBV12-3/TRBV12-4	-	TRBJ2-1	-	TGTGCCAGCAGCCTTCAGACAGGTTACTCCTACAATGAGCAGTTCTTC	CASSLQTGYSYNEQFF
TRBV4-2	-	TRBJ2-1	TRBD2	TGTGCCAGCAGCCAACCTAGCGGGGGGGCCTCCTACAATGAGCAGTTCTTC	CASSQPSGGASYNEQFF
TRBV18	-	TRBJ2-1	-	TGTGCCAGCTCACCACCGGCTAGTCGAAGCCATGAGCAGTTCTTC	CASSPPASRSHEQFF
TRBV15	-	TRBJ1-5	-	TGTGCCACCAGCAGAGGGGGGGGAATCCAGCCCCAGCATTTT	CATSRGGGIQPQHF
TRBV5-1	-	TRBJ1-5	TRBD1	TGCGCCAGCAGCCCAATGGGACAGGCCAATCAGCCCCAGCATTTT	CASSPMGQANQPQHF
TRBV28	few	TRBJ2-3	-	TGTGCCAGCAGCCCCGGGGACGGGGGTCGCGATACGCAGTATTTT	CASSPGDGGRDTQYF
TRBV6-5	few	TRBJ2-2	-	TGTGCCAGCAGTCCCCGGACGGAGAACACCGGGGAGCTGTTTTTT	CASSPRTENTGELFF
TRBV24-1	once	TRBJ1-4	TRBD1	TGTGCCACCAGTGATCCTACAGGGGCGGGTGAAAAACTGTTTTTT	CATSDPTGAGEKLFF
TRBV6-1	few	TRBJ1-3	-	TGTGCCAGCAGTCCCCCCAACGAAAACACCATATATTTT	CASSPPNENTIYF
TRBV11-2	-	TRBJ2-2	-	TGTGCCAGCAGCCCAGAGGGGACGAACACCGGGGAGCTGTTTTTT	CASSPEGTNTGELFF
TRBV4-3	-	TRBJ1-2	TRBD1	TGCGCCAGCGGAGGGACAGGGATCTATGGCTACACCTTC	CASGGTGIYGYTF
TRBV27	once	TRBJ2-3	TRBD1	TGTGCCAGCAGAGGGACAGGGGAAGATACGCAGTATTTT	CASRGTGEDTQYF
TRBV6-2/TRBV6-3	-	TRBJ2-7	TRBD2	TGTGCCAGCAGTTACAATAGCGGGAGCTACGAGCAGTACTTC	CASSYNSGSYEQYF
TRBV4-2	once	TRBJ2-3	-	TGTGCCAGCAGCCAAGAATTAGCTAGCACAGATACGCAGTATTTT	CASSQELASTDTQYF
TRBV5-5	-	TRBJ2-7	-	TGCGCCAGCAGCTCCGCCTACGAGCAGTACTTC	CASSSAYEQYF
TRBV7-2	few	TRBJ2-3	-	TGTGCCAGCAGCTTAGGAAGGGCAACGAGGGAGTATTTT	CASSLGRATREYF
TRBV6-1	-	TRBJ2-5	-	TGTGCCAGCAGTCCCAGGACTCGCTCTCAAGAGACCCAGTACTTC	CASSPRTRSQETQYF
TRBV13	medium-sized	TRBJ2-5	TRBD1	TGTGCCAGCAGCCCAGGCCGCCACAGGGGGCGGCAAGAGACCCAGTACTTC	CASSPGRHRGRQETQYF
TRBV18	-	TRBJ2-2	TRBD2	TGTGCCAGCTCACCACTTCTAGCGGGAGAGACCGGGGAGCTGTTTTTT	CASSPLLAGETGELFF
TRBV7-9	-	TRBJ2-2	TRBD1	TGTGCCATCTCTCCGGGACAGGGACAGAACACCGGGGAGCTGTTTTTT	CAISPGQGQNTGELFF
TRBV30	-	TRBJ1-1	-	TGTGCCTGGAGTGTACACAGACTGAACACTGAAGCTTTCTTT	CAWSVHRLNTEAFF
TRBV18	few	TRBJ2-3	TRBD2	TGTGCCAGCTCACCTATCAAGAGCGGGGGCACAGATACGCAGTATTTT	CASSPIKSGGTDTQYF
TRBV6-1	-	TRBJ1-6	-	TGTGCCAGCATCATCGGCGGCAATTCACCCCTCCACTTT	CASIIGGNSPLHF
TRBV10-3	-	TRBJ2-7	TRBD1	TGTGCCATCCGACCGGGACAGGGGGTTTCGGTCGAGCAGTACTTC	CAIRPGQGVSVEQYF
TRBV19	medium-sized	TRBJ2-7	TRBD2	TGTGCCAGCAGGCTAGCGGGAGGCTACGAGCAGTACTTC	CASRLAGGYEQYF
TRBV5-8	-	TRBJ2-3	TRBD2	TGTGCCAGCAGCCCCGGGACTAGCGGGAGTGGGGATACGCAGTATTTT	CASSPGTSGSGDTQYF
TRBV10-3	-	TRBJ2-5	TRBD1	TGTGCCATCAGTGAGTCCGAACAGGGGTGGGGAGAGACCCAGTACTTC	CAISESEQGWGETQYF
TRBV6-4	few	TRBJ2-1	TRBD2	TGTGCCAGCAGCCAAACTAGCGGAGGGGGCAATGAGCAGTTCTTC	CASSQTSGGGNEQFF
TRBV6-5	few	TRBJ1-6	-	TGTGCCAGCAGTTACGGTAGGGTAGGGTTAAATTCACCCCTCCACTTT	CASSYGRVGLNSPLHF
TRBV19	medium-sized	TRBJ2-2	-	TGTGCCAGTACCATGGGGGGGCTTACCGGGGAGCTGTTTTTT	CASTMGGLTGELFF